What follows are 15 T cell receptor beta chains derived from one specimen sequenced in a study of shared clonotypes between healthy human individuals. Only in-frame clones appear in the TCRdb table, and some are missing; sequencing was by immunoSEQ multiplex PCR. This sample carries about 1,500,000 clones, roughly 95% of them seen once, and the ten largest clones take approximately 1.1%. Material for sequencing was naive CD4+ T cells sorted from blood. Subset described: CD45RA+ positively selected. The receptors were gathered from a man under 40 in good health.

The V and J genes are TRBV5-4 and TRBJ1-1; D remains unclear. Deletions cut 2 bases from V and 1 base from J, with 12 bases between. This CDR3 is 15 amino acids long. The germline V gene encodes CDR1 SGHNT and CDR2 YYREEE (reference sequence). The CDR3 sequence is CASSFGEVQNTEAFF. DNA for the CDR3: TGTGCCAGCAGCTTCGGGGAGGTACAGAACACTGAAGCTTTCTTT.

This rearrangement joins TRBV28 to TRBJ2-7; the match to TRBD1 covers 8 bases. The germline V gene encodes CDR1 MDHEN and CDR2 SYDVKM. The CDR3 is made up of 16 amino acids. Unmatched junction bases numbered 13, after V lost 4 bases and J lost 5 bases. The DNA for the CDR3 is TGTGCCAGCAGTTACCCCGGGTCGACAGGGGTGGACGAGCAGTACTTC. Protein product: CASSYPGSTGVDEQYF.

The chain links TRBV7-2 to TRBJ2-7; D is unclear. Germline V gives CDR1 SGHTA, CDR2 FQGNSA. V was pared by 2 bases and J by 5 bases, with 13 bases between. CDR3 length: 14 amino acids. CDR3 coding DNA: TGTGCCAGCAGCTTACCCCGTCTCGTCCACGAGCAGTACTTC. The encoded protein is CASSLPRLVHEQYF. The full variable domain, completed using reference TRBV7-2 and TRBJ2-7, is GAGVSQSPSNKVTEKGKDVELRCDPISGHTALYWYRQSLGQGLEFLIYFQGNSAPDKSGLPSDRFSAERTGGSVSTLTIQRTQQEDSAVYLCASSLPRLVHEQYFGPGTRLTVT.

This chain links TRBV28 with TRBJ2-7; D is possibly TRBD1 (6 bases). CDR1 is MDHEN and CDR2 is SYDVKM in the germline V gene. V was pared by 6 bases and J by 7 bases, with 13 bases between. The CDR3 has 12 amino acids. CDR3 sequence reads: CASSTSTGEQYF. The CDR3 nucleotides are TGTGCCAGCAGCACATCGACAGGTGAGCAGTACTTC.

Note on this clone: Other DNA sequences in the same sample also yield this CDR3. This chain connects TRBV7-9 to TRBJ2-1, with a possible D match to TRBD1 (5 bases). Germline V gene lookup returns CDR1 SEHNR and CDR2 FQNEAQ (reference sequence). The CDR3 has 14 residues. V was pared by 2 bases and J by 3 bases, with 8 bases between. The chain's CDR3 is CASSLRQGYNEQFF. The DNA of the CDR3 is TGTGCCAGCAGCTTACGGCAGGGCTACAATGAGCAGTTCTTC.

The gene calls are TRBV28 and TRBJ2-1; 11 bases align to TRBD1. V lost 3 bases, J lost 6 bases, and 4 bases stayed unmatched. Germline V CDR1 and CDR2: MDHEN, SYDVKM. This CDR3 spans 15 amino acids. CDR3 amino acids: CASSFLGTGGNEQFF. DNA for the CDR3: TGTGCCAGCAGTTTCCTCGGGACAGGGGGCAATGAGCAGTTCTTC.

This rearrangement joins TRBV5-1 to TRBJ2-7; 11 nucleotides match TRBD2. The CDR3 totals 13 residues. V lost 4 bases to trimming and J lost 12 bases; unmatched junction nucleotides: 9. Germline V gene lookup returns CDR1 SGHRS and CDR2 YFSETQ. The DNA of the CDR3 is TGCGCCAGCAGCCTCCAGACTAGCGGGGAGTCGTACTTC. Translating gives CASSLQTSGESYF.

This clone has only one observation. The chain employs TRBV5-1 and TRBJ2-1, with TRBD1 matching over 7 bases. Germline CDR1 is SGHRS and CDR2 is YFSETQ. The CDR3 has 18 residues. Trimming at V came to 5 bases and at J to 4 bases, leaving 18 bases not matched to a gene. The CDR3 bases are TGCGCCAGCAGACTCGACAGGGCCGGGTTGGGGTATTACAATGAGCAGTTCTTC. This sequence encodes CASRLDRAGLGYYNEQFF.

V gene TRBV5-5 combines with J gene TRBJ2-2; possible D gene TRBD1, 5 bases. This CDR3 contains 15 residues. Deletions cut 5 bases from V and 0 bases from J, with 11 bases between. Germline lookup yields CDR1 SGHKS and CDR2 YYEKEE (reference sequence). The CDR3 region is CASRTDRPNTGELFF. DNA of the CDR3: TGTGCCAGCAGAACCGACAGACCGAACACCGGGGAGCTGTTTTTT.

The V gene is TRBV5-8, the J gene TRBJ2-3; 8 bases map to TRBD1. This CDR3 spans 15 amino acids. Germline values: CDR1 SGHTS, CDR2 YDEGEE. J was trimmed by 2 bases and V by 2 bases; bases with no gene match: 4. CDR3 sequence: CASSFLDRDTDTQYF. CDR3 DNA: TGTGCCAGCAGCTTTCTGGACAGGGACACAGATACGCAGTATTTT.

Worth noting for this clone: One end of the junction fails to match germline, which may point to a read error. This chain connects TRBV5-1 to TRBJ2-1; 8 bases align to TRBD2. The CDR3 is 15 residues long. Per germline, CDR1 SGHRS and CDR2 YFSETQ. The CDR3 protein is CASSLAGRYYNEQFF. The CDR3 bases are TGTGCCAGCAGCTTAGCGGGACGGTACTACAATGAGCAGTTCTTC.

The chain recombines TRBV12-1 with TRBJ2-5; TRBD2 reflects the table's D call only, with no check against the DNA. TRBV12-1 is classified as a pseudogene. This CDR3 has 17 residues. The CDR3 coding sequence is TGTGCCAGCCGCGGTCTAAGGCTAGCGGGACGGGAAGAGACCCAGTACTTC. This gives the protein CASRGLRLAGREETQYF.

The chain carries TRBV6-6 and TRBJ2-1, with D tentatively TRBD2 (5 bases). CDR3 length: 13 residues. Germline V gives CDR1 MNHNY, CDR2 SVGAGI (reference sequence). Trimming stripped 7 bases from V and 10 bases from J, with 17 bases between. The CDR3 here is CASTNLAGREQFF. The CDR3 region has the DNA TGTGCCAGCACCAACCTAGCCGGCAGGGAGCAGTTCTTC.

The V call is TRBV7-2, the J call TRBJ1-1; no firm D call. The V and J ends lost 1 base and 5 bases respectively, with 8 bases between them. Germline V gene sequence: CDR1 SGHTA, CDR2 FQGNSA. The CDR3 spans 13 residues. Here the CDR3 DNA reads TGTGCCAGCAGCTTAGACCGTAGGACTGAAGCTTTCTTT. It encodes CASSLDRRTEAFF.

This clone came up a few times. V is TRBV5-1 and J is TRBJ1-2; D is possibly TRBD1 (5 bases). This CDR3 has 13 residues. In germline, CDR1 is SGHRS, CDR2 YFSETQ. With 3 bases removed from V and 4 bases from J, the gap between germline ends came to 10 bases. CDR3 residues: CASSSDSIYGYTF. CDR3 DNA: TGCGCCAGCAGCTCCGACAGCATCTATGGCTACACCTTC. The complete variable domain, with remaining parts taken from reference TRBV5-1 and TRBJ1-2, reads KAGVTQTPRYLIKTRGQQVTLSCSPISGHRSVSWYQQTPGQGLQFLFEYFSETQRNKGNFPGRFSGRQFSNSRSEMNVSTLELGDSALYLCASSSDSIYGYTFGSGTRLTVV.